These 7 T cell receptor beta chains were all obtained from the same sample, sequenced in a study of cytomegalovirus exposure and HLA in healthy donors. Assay: immunoSEQ multiplex PCR; the TCRdb copy retains only in-frame clones and omits some. This table has 100,000 to 150,000 clones, about 96% appearing once. Source material: PBMCs. The source of these receptors is a man aged 18 to 35 in good health and CMV-seronegative.

This chain links TRBV19 with TRBJ2-7, with D perhaps matching TRBD1 (6 bases). The V and J ends lost 5 bases and 3 bases respectively, with 14 bases between them. The CDR3 has 14 residues. Germline V gene sequence: CDR1 LNHDA, CDR2 SQIVND (reference sequence). DNA for the CDR3: TGTGCCAGTAGTCCCCGTGGACAGTACTACGAGCAGTACTTC. Its translation: CASSPRGQYYEQYF. Full variable domain (outside the CDR3, taken from reference TRBV19 and TRBJ2-7): DGGITQSPKYLFRKEGQNVTLSCEQNLNHDAMYWYRQDPGQGLRLIYYSQIVNDFQKGDIAEGYSVSREKKESFPLTVTSAQKNPTAFYLCASSPRGQYYEQYFGPGTRLTVT.

The genes are TRBV7-2 and TRBJ2-7; D perhaps matches TRBD1 (6 bases). The germline V gene has CDR1 SGHTA and CDR2 FQGNSA. V lost 5 bases and J lost 6, with 14 bases in between. The CDR3 spans 13 residues. The DNA of the CDR3 is TGTGCCAGCAGCGCCTCGGGACAAACCGAGCAGTACTTC. This gives the protein CASSASGQTEQYF.

The gene calls are TRBV7-6 and TRBJ2-2; the match to TRBD2 covers 7 bases. Losses at the gene ends were 1 base for V and 4 bases for J; bases not matched to a gene: 9. This CDR3 spans 17 amino acids. The germline CDR1 and CDR2 sequences are SGHVS and FNYEAQ. The CDR3, as DNA: TGTGCCAGCAGCTTAGGGGGTCGGGAGGCGGGCACCGGGGAGCTGTTTTTT. Protein product: CASSLGGREAGTGELFF.

The V and J genes are TRBV30 and TRBJ2-7; a weak D match, TRBD1 (6 bases). The length of the CDR3 is 13 residues. Per germline, CDR1 GTSNPN and CDR2 SVGIG (reference sequence). V was trimmed by 4 bases and J by 1 base, leaving 11 bases between them. The CDR3 DNA follows: TGTGCCTGGAAAAGGGACAATTCCTACGAGCAGTACTTC. Residues: CAWKRDNSYEQYF.

The genes are TRBV7-8 and TRBJ2-1, with D perhaps TRBD1 (6 bases). Trimming took off 5 bases at V and 12 bases at J, with 14 bases between the two ends. There are 12 residues in the CDR3. Germline V gene data show CDR1 as SGHVS and CDR2 as FQNEAQ. The CDR3 bases are TGTGCCAGCAGCCCACGGTCAGGGGTGCAGTTCTTC. Translated, it gives CASSPRSGVQFF.

The chain links TRBV28 to TRBJ2-2; the D gene is possibly TRBD2 (6 bases). The V gene's germline CDR1 is MDHEN and CDR2 SYDVKM. Trimming cost V 8 bases and J 4 bases, with 14 bases left between them. CDR3 length: 14 amino acids. As DNA, the CDR3 is TGTGCCAGCCTCTCGGGACTCCCCACCGGGGAGCTGTTTTTT. Translation: CASLSGLPTGELFF.

The chain couples TRBV5-6 to TRBJ2-7; possibly TRBD1 for D (6 bases). This CDR3 region has 16 residues. The V gene lost 4 bases and the J gene lost 2 bases, with 19 bases spanning the gap. Germline CDR1 SGHDT, CDR2 YYEEEE. CDR3 in amino acids: CASSPIGTQGPYEQYF. The CDR3 coding sequence is TGTGCCAGCAGCCCCATCGGGACCCAGGGGCCCTACGAGCAGTACTTC.